The source of this T cell receptor (beta chain) is a study of cytomegalovirus exposure and HLA in healthy donors. The CDR3 is 17 amino acids. From germline, CDR1 is SGHNT and CDR2 YENEEA. After removal of 5 bases from V and 2 bases from J, the junction contained 11 bases not matched to a gene. Worth noting for this clone: Its target is not known.

Donors had nominal health at sampling but likely had unrecorded immune exposures. Study observations and caveats: Cytomegalovirus status was reportedly diagnosed by the classifier with high sensitivity and specificity. There were approximately 150 TCR beta chains listed as cytomegalovirus-associated. Later analysis identified a missense DCLRE1C variant that was linked to TCR beta V- and J-gene trimming.

This PCR relied on a set of 60 Vbeta primers and 13 Jbeta primers. TCRdb keeps only in-frame clones here, not all; method: immunoSEQ multiplex PCR. This table has 200,000 or so clones, 80% to 85% appearing once. This sequence was found in a young woman in good health and CMV-seronegative. The chain couples TRBV11-3 to TRBJ2-1; 8 bases fit TRBD1. Sequenced: PBMCs. The CDR3 region is CASSLRQGTLAYNEQFF. The CDR3 DNA follows: TGTGCCAGCAGCCTAAGACAGGGGACTCTGGCCTACAATGAGCAGTTCTTC.